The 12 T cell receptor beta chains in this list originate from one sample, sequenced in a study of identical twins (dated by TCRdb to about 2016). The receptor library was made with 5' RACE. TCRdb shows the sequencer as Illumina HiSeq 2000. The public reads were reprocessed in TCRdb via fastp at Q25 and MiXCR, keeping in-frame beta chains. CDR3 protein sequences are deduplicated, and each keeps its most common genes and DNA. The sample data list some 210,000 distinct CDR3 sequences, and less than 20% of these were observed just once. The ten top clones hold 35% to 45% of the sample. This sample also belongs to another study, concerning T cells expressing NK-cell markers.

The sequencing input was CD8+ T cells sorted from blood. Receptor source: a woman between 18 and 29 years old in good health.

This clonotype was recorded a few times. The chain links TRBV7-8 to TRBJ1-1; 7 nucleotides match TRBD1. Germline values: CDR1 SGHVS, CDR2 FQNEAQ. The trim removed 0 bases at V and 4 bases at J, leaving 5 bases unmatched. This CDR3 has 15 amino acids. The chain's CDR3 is CASSLANRGGTEAFF. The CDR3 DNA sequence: TGTGCCAGCAGCTTAGCGAACAGGGGAGGCACTGAAGCTTTCTTT.

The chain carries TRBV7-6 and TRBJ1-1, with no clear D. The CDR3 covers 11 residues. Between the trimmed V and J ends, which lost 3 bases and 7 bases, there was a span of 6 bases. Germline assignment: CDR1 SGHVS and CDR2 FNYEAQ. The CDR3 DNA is TGTGCCAGCAGCTTGGACGATGAAGCTTTCTTT. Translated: CASSLDDEAFF.

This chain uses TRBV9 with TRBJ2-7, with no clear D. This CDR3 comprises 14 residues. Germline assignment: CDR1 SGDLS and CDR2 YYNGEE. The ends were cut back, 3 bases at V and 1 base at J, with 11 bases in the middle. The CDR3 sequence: CASSEGSGSYEQYF. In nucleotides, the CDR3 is TGTGCCAGCAGCGAGGGATCGGGTTCCTACGAGCAGTACTTC.

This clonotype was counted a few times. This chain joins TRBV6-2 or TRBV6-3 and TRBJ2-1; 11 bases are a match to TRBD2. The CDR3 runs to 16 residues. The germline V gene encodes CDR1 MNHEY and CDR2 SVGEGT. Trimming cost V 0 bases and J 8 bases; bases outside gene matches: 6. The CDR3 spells CASSYSKLAGVDEQFF. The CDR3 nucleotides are TGTGCCAGCAGTTACTCGAAACTAGCGGGAGTGGATGAGCAGTTCTTC.

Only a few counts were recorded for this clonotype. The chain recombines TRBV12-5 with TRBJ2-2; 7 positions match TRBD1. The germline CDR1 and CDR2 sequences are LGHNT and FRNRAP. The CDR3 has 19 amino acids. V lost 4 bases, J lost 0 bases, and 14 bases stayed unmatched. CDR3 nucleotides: TGTGCTAGTGGTTGGCCTCTCCGGGACAGTACTCCGAACACCGGGGAGCTGTTTTTT. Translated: CASGWPLRDSTPNTGELFF.

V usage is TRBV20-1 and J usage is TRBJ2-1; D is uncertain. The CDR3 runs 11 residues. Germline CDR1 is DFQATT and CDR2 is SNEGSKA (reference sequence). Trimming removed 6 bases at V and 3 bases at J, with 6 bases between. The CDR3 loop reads CSADRYNEQFF. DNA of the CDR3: TGCAGTGCAGATCGCTACAATGAGCAGTTCTTC.

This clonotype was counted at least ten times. CDR3 sequence: CSVVVGPAYEQYF. CDR3 DNA sequence: TGCAGCGTTGTCGTCGGACCAGCCTACGAGCAGTACTTC. The chain is built from TRBV29-1 and TRBJ2-7; D gene unclear. Trimming cost V 4 bases and J 2 bases, with 12 bases left between them. CDR1 is SQVTM and CDR2 is ANQGSEA in the germline V gene. CDR3 length: 13 residues.

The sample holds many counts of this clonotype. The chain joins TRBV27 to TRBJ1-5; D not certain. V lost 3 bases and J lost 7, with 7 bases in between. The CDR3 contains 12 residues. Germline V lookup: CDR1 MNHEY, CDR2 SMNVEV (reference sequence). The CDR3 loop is CASSFLGQPQHF. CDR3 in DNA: TGTGCCAGCAGTTTCCTGGGCCAGCCCCAGCATTTT.

The CDR3 sequence is CSARSSRSSYNEQFF. DNA for the CDR3: TGCAGTGCTAGATCCTCTAGAAGCTCCTACAATGAGCAGTTCTTC. The chain uses TRBV20-1 and TRBJ2-1, with D unresolved. Trimming took 2 bases from V and 0 from J, leaving 11 bases between them. The CDR3 extends over 15 amino acids. Germline V gives CDR1 DFQATT, CDR2 SNEGSKA (reference sequence).

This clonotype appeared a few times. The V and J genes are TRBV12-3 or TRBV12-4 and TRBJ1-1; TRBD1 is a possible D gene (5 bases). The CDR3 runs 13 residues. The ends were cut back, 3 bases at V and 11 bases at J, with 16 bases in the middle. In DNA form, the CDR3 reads TGTGCCAGCAGTTTCGGGGAAATGGGGGGGGCTTTCTTT. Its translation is CASSFGEMGGAFF.

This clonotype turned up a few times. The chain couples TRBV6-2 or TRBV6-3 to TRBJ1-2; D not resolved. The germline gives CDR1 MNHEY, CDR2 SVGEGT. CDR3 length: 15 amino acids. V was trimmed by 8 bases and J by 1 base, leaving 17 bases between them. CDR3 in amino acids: CASLERPYLNYGYTF. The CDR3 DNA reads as TGTGCCAGCTTGGAACGACCGTACCTTAACTATGGCTACACCTTC.

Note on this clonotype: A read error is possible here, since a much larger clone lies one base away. CDR3 nucleotide sequence: TGTGCCAGCAGCCTCTTAGCGACCTTCCTGGATGAGCAGTTCTTC. It yields the protein CASSLLATFLDEQFF. The rearrangement uses TRBV12-3 or TRBV12-4 and TRBJ2-1, with D perhaps matching TRBD2 (5 bases). The germline V and J ends were trimmed by 6 bases and 8 bases, with 20 bases remaining between them. CDR3 size: 15 residues.